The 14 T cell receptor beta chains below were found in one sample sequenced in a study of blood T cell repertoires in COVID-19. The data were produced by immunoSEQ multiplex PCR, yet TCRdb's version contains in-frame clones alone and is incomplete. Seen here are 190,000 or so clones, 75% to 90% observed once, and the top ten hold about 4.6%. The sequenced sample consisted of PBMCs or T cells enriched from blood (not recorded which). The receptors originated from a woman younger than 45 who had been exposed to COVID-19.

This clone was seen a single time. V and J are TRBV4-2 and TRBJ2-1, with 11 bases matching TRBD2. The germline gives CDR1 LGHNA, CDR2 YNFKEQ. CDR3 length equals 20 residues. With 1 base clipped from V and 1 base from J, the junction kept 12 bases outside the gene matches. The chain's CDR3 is CASSQGAEASGGRSYNEQFF. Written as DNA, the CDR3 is TGTGCCAGCAGCCAAGGGGCGGAGGCTAGCGGGGGGAGATCCTACAATGAGCAGTTCTTC.

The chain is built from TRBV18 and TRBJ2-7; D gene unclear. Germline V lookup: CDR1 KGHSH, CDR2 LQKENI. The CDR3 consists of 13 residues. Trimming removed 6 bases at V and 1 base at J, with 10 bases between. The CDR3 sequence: CASSPRFSYEQYF. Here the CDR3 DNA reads TGTGCCAGCTCTCCCCGTTTTTCCTACGAGCAGTACTTC.

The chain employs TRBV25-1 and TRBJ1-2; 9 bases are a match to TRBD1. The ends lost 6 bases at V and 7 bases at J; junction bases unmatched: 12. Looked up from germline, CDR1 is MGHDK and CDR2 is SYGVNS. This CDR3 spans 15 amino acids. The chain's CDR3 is CASSLEYRGRRGYTF. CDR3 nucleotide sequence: TGTGCCAGCAGCCTTGAATACAGGGGGCGCCGTGGCTACACCTTC.

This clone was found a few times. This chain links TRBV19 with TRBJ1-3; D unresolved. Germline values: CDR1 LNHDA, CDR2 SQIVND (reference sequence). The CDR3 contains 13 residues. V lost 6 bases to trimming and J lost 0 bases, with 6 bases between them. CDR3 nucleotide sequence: TGTGCCAGTAGGTTCGGCTCTGGAAACACCATATATTTT. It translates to CASRFGSGNTIYF. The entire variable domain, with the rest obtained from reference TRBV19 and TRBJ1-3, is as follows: DGGITQSPKYLFRKEGQNVTLSCEQNLNHDAMYWYRQDPGQGLRLIYYSQIVNDFQKGDIAEGYSVSREKKESFPLTVTSAQKNPTAFYLCASRFGSGNTIYFGEGSWLTVV.

CDR3 in DNA: TGTGCCAGCAGAGTCCTTCGGGGTGAGCAGTTCTTC. This sequence encodes CASRVLRGEQFF. The chain is built from TRBV6-5 and TRBJ2-1, with D perhaps matching TRBD2 (5 bases). Germline CDR1 reads MNHEY; CDR2 reads SVGAGI. The CDR3 totals 12 residues. V dropped 6 bases and J dropped 9 bases, with 12 bases sitting between them.

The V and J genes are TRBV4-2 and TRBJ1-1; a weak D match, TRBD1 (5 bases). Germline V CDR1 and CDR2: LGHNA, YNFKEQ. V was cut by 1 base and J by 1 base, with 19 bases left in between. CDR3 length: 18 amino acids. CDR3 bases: TGTGCCAGCAGCCAAGGGCTGGTGCCCGGGGGGAAGAACACTGAAGCTTTCTTT. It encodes CASSQGLVPGGKNTEAFF.

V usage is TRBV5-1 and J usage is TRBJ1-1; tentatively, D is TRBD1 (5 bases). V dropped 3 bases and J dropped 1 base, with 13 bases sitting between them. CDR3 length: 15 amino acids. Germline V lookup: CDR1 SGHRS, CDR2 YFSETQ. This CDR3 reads CASSWKGQENTEAFF. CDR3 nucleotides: TGCGCCAGCAGCTGGAAGGGGCAGGAGAACACTGAAGCTTTCTTT.

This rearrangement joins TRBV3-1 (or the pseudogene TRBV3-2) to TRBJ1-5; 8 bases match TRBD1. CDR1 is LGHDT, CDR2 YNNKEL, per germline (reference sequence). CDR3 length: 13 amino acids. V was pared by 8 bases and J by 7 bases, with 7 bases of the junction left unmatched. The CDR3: CASSSGGRQPQHF. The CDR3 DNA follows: TGTGCCAGCTCCTCAGGGGGCAGGCAGCCCCAGCATTTT.

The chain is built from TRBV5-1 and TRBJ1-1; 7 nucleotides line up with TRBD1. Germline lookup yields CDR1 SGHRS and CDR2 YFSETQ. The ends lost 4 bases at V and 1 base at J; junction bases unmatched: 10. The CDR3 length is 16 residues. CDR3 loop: CASSPFRTGTNTEAFF. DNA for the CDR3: TGCGCCAGCAGCCCATTTAGGACAGGAACGAACACTGAAGCTTTCTTT.

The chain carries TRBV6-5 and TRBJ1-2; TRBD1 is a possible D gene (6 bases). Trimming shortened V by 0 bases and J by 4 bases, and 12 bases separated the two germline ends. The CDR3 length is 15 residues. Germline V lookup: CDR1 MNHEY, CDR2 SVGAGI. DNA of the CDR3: TGTGCCAGCAGTTACTCTACCGGCAGGGGCTATGGCTACACCTTC. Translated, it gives CASSYSTGRGYGYTF.

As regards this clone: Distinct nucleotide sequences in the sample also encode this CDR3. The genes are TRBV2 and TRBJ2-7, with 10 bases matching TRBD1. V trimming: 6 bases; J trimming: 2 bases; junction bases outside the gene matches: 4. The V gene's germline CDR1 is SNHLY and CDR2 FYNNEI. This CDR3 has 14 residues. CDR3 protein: CASRPGQGTYEQYF. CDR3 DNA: TGTGCCAGCAGGCCGGGACAGGGGACCTACGAGCAGTACTTC.

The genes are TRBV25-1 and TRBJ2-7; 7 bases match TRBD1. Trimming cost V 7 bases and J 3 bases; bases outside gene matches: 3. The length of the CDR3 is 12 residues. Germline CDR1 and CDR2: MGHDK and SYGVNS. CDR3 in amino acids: CASNHRGYEQYF. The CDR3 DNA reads TGTGCCAGCAACCACAGGGGCTACGAGCAGTACTTC.

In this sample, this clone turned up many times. The CDR3 sequence: CAISESPGQGEAFF. CDR3 nucleotides: TGTGCCATCAGTGAGTCGCCGGGACAGGGTGAAGCTTTCTTT. The genes are TRBV10-3 and TRBJ1-1; 9 nucleotides match TRBD1. CDR3 size: 14 residues. The junction had 3 bases not matched to a gene; V was cut back by 0 bases and J by 7 bases. Per germline, CDR1 ENHRY and CDR2 SYGVKD.

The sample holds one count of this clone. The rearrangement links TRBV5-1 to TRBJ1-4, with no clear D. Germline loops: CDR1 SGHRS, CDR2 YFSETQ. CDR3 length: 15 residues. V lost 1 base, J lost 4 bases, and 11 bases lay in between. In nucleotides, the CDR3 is TGCGCCAGCAGCTTGACGAGGGCAGATAATGAAAAACTGTTTTTT. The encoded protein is CASSLTRADNEKLFF.